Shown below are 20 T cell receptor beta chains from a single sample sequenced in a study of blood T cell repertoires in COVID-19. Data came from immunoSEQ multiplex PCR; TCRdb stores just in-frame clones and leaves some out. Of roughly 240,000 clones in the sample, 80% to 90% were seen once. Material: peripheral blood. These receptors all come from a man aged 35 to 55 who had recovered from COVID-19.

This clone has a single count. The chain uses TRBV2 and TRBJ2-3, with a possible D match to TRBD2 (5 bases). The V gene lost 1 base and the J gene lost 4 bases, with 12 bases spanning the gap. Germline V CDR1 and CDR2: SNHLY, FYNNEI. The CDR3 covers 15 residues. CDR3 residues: CASSEDGDLSDTQYF. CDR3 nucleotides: TGTGCCAGCAGTGAAGACGGGGATCTGTCAGATACGCAGTATTTT.

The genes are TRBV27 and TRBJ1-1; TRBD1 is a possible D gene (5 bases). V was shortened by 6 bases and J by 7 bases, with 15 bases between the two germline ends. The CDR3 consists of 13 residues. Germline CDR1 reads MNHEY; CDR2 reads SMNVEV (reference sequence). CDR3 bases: TGTGCCAGCAGCCCCGGGGGGACCAGTGAAGCTTTCTTT. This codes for CASSPGGTSEAFF.

The CDR3 reads CASVGESIRGYTF. The CDR3 DNA follows: TGTGCCAGTGTAGGGGAATCGATTCGTGGCTACACCTTC. V gene TRBV19 combines with J gene TRBJ1-2, with D tentatively TRBD1 (5 bases). V shed 8 bases and J shed 7 bases, with 17 bases lying between them. The length of the CDR3 is 13 residues. Germline CDR1 and CDR2: LNHDA and SQIVND (reference sequence).

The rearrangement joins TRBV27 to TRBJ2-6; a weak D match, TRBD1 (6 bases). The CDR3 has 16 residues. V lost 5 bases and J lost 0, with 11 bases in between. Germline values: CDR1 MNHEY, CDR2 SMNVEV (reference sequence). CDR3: CASSPDSYSGANVLTF. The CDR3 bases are TGTGCCAGCAGTCCGGACAGTTACTCTGGGGCCAACGTCCTGACTTTC.

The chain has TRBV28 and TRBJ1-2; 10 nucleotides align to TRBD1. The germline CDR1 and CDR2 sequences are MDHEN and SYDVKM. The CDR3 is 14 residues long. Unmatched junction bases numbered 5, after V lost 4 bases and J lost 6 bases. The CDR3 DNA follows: TGTGCCAGCAGTTCGACAGGGGGCACAAATGGCTACACCTTC. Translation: CASSSTGGTNGYTF.

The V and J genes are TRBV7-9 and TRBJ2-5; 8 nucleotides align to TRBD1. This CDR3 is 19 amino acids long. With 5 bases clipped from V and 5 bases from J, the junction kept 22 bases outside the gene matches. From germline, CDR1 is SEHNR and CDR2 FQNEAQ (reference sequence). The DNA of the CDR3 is TGTGCCAGCAGCCCCCCCTCGTCCCCAGGGGGCGGATTCTCCGAGACCCAGTACTTC. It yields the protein CASSPPSSPGGGFSETQYF.

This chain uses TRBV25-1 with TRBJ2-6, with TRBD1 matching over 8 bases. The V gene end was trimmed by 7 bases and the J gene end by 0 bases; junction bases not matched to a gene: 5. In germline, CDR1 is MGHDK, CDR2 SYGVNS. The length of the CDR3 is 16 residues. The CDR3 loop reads CASTGTGTSGANVLTF. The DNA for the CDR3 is TGTGCCAGCACCGGGACAGGAACCTCTGGGGCCAACGTCCTGACTTTC.

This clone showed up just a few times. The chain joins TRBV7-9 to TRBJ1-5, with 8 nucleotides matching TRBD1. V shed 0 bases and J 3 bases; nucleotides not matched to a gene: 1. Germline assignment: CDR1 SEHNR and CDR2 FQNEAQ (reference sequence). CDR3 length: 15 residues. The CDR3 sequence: CASSLAGQDNQPQHF. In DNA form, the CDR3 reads TGTGCCAGCAGCTTAGCGGGACAGGACAATCAGCCCCAGCATTTT.

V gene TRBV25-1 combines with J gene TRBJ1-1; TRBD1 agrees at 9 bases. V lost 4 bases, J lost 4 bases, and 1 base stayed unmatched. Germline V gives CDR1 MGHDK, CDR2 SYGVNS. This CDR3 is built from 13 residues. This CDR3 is CASSGQGVTEAFF. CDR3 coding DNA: TGTGCCAGCAGTGGACAGGGGGTCACTGAAGCTTTCTTT.

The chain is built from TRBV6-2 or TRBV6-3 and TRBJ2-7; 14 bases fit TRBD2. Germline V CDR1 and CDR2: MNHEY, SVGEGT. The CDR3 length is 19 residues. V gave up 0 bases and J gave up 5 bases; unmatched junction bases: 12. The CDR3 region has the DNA TGTGCCAGCAGTTACTCGAGGACTAGCGGGGGGCCGGAAAGCCACGAGCAGTACTTC. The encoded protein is CASSYSRTSGGPESHEQYF.

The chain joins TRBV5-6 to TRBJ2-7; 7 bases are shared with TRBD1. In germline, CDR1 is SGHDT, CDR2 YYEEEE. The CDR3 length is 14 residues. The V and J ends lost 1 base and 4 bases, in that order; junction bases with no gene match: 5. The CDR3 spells CASSLRGRGYEQYF. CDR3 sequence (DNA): TGTGCCAGCAGCTTGAGGGGGCGCGGGTACGAGCAGTACTTC.

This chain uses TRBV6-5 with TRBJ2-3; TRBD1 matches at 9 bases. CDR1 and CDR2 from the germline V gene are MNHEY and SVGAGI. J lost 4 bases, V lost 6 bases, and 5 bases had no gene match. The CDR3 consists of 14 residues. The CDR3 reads CASRGTGHADTQYF. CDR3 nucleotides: TGTGCCAGCAGAGGGACAGGGCACGCAGATACGCAGTATTTT.

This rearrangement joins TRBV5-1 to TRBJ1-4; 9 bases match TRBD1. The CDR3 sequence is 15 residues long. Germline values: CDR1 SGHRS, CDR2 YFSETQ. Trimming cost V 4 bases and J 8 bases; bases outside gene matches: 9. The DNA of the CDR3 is TGCGCCAGCAGCGGTACAGGGGGCTTAGAGGAAAAACTGTTTTTT. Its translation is CASSGTGGLEEKLFF.

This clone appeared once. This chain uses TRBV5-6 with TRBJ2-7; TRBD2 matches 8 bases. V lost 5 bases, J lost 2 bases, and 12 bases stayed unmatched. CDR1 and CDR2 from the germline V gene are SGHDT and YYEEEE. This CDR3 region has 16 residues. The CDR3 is CASRRRRVLAAYEQYF. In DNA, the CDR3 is TGTGCCAGCAGACGAAGGAGGGTACTAGCGGCCTACGAGCAGTACTTC.

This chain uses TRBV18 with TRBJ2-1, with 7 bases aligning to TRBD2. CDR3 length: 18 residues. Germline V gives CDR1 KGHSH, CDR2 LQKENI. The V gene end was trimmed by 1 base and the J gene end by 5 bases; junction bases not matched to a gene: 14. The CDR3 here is CASSPRLLAAPYDNEQFF. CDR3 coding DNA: TGTGCCAGCTCACCACGACTTCTAGCGGCGCCCTACGACAATGAGCAGTTCTTC.

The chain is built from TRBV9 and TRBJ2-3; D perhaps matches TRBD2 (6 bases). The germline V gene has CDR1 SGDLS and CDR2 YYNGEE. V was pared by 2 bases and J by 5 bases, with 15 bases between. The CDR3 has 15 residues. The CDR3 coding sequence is TGTGCCAGCAGCGTTTATCGGGAGTCTGTAGATACGCAGTATTTT. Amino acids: CASSVYRESVDTQYF.

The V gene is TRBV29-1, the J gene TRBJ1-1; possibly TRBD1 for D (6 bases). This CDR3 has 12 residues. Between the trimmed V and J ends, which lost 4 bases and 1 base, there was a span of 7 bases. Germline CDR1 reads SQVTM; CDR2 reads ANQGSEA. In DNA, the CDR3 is TGCAGCGTTGCCAGGGGGAACACTGAAGCTTTCTTT. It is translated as CSVARGNTEAFF.

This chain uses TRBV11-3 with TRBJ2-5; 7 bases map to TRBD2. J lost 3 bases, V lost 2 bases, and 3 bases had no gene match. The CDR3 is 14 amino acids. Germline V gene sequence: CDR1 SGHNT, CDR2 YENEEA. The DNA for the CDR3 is TGTGCCAGCAGCTTATACCTAGCGGAAGAGACCCAGTACTTC. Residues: CASSLYLAEETQYF. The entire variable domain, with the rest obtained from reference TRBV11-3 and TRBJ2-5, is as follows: EAGVVQSPRYKIIEKKQPVAFWCNPISGHNTLYWYLQNLGQGPELLIRYENEEAVDDSQLPKDRFSAERLKGVDSTLKIQPAELGDSAVYLCASSLYLAEETQYFGPGTRLLVL.

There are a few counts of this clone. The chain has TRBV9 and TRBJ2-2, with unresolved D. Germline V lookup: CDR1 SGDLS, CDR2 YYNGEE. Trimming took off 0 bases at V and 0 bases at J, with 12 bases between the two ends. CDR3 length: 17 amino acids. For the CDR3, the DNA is TGTGCCAGCAGCGTAGTGAACCGAGTTACGAACACCGGGGAGCTGTTTTTT. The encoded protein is CASSVVNRVTNTGELFF.

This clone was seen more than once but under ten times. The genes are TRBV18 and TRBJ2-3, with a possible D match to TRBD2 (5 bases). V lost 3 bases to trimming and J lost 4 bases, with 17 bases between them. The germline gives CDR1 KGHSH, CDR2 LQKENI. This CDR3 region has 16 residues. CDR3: CASSPGSRGSADTQYF. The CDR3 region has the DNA TGTGCCAGCTCACCCGGGTCCCGGGGATCTGCAGATACGCAGTATTTT.